Sequencing of this T cell receptor beta chain was carried out in a study of blood T cells in healthy people across ages. The authors ran a second PCR of roughly 6 to 12 cycles using a sample-barcoded 5' primer and a J-beta primer mix. TCRdb called the 5' RACE reads again in MiXCR, with one record for every CDR3 protein. The table shows fewer than 1.5 million distinct CDR3 sequences, with around 39% occurring only once. This clonotype was sampled from a young woman in good health. Material: blood.

The CDR3 DNA sequence: TGTGCCATCAGTGAGGGTTCAGGCGGTAATACGCAGTATTTT. This encodes CAISEGSGGNTQYF. The chain is built from TRBV10-3 and TRBJ2-3, with D hard to call. The germline V gene has CDR1 ENHRY and CDR2 SYGVKD. The CDR3 runs to 14 residues. Deletions cut 2 bases from V and 7 bases from J, with 13 bases between.